This T cell receptor (beta chain) derives from a study of CD8 T cells in Susac syndrome. V gave up 5 bases and J gave up 5 bases; unmatched junction bases: 13. The germline V gene encodes CDR1 ENHRY and CDR2 SYGVKD. This CDR3 is built from 16 residues. Random hexamers were used to reverse transcribe roughly 0.45 to 1 ug of RNA. Amplification of TCR beta CDR3 used immunoSEQ multiplex PCR across 54 Vbeta and 13 Jbeta. TCRdb called the immunoSEQ multiplex PCR reads again in MiXCR, with one record for every CDR3 protein. This table has around 180,000 distinct CDR3 sequences, approximately 93% appearing once.

The chain is built from TRBV10-3 and TRBJ2-3, with 7 bases matching TRBD1. Sequencing was done on a sample of CD4+ T cells from PBMCs. The source of this sequence is a human donor with multiple sclerosis. CDR3 region: CAISFDRDSGVDTQYF. CDR3 DNA sequence: TGTGCCATCAGTTTCGACCGGGACAGTGGGGTAGATACGCAGTATTTT.